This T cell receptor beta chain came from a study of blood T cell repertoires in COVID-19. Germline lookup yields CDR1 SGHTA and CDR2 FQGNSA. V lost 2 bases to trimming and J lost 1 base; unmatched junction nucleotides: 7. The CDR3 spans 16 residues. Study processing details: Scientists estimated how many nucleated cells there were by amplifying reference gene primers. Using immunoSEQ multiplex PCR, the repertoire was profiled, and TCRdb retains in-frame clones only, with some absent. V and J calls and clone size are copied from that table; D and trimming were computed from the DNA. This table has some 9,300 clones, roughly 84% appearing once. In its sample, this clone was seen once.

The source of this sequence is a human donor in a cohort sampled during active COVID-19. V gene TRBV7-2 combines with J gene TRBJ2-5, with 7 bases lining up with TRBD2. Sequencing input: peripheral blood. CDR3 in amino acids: CASSLSVGGIQETQYF. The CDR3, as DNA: TGTGCCAGCAGCTTAAGTGTGGGGGGGATCCAAGAGACCCAGTACTTC.